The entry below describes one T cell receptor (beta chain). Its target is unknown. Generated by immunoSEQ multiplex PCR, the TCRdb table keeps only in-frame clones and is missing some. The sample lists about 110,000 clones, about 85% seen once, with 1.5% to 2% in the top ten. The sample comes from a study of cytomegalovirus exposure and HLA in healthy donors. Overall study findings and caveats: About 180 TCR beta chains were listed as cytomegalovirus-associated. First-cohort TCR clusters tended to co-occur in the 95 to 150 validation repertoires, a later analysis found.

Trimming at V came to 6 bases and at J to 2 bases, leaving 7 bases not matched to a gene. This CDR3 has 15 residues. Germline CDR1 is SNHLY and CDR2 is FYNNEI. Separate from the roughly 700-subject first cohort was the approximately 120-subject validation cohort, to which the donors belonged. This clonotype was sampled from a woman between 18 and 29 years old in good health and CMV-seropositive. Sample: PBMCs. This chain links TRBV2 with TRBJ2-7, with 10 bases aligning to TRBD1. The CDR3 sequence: CASSRDRGATYEQYF. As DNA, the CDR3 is TGTGCCAGCAGCCGGGACAGGGGAGCGACCTACGAGCAGTACTTC.